The source of this T cell receptor beta chain is a study of blood T cell repertoires in COVID-19. As for the study in general: Acute-phase and convalescent COVID-19 samples originated in the United States, Italy and Spain. From T cells, B-cell-depleted T cells, or PBMCs came the material, which was cDNA or gDNA.

Per the original methods: Researchers report that nucleated cell counts were estimated from reference gene primer amplification. TCRdb's copy holds only in-frame clones and misses some; the assay was immunoSEQ multiplex PCR. V, J and clone size are taken as reported in that table, and D and trimming were inferred from the DNA itself. The repertoire holds 360,000 or so clones, roughly 90% seen once, with under 1.2% in the top ten. A COVID-19 case had been met by exposed participants during the 2 weeks before study entry. The receptor comes from a woman aged 25 to 39 who had been exposed to COVID-19. Material for sequencing was PBMCs or T cells enriched from blood (not recorded which).

The chain's CDR3 is CASTTGQLYGYTF. CDR3 sequence (DNA): TGTGCCAGTACCACCGGACAGCTCTATGGCTACACCTTC. J is TRBJ1-2 and V is TRBV18; a possible D gene is TRBD1 (6 bases). The germline V and J ends were trimmed by 9 bases and 4 bases, with 15 bases remaining between them. This CDR3 has 13 residues. Germline values: CDR1 KGHSH, CDR2 LQKENI.